This is a list of T cell receptor beta chains from one sample in a study of blood T cell repertoires in COVID-19. TCRdb's table, derived via immunoSEQ multiplex PCR, lists solely in-frame clones and lacks some. The sample includes hundreds of thousands of clones, roughly 86% of them seen just once. Input material: PBMCs or T cells enriched from blood (not recorded which). The receptors shown here come from a woman aged 50 to 65 who had recovered from COVID-19. The CDR3 runs from the conserved cysteine through the conserved F or W. The D gene is left open where the match is weak. The size field is filled for only some rows; it gives once, few, many or a size class.

d_call,j_call,clone_size,v_call,cdr3_nt,cdr3_aa
-,TRBJ1-1,-,TRBV5-1,TGCGCCAGCAGCTCCACAGAGCACACTGAAGCTTTCTTT,CASSSTEHTEAFF
-,TRBJ1-4,-,TRBV9,TGTGCCAGCAGCGTAGCGTCGGGGAGAGATGAAAAACTGTTTTTT,CASSVASGRDEKLFF
TRBD1,TRBJ1-4,-,TRBV18,TGTGCCAGCTCACGGGACAGGGCGGACGCAACTAATGAAAAACTGTTTTTT,CASSRDRADATNEKLFF
TRBD1,TRBJ2-5,-,TRBV9,TGTGCCAGCAGCGTGGGACAGAGCTATGACCAAGAGACCCAGTACTTC,CASSVGQSYDQETQYF
-,TRBJ2-2,-,TRBV5-1,TGCGCCAGCAGCTTGGCCGGGGGGCGCGGAACCGGGGAGCTGTTTTTT,CASSLAGGRGTGELFF
TRBD1,TRBJ1-2,-,TRBV5-1,TGCGCCAGCAGCTTGGACAGGGGATCAAATGGCTACACCTTC,CASSLDRGSNGYTF
-,TRBJ2-7,-,TRBV18,TGTGCCAGCTCACCGAGCCAAAGCTCCTACGAGCAGTACTTC,CASSPSQSSYEQYF
TRBD1,TRBJ1-5,-,TRBV5-4,TGTGCCAGCAGCTTGGGAGGGACAGACCCCAATCAGCCCCAGCATTTT,CASSLGGTDPNQPQHF
TRBD2,TRBJ2-7,-,TRBV2,TGTGCCAGCACCAGTGGAATGGGGCTAGCGGGAGGGCCGAACACCTACGAGCAGTACTTC,CASTSGMGLAGGPNTYEQYF
-,TRBJ1-1,-,TRBV5-1,TGCGCCAGCAGCTTGGAAAGTTTCGTAGGGGGTGTCGGCACTGAAGCTTTCTTT,CASSLESFVGGVGTEAFF
-,TRBJ2-7,-,TRBV7-9,TGTGCCAGCAGCTTATCTCCAGGAACCTACGAGCAGTACTTC,CASSLSPGTYEQYF
-,TRBJ2-5,-,TRBV2,TGTGCCAGCAGTGACGGGGGGCTAACACAAGAGACCCAGTACTTC,CASSDGGLTQETQYF
TRBD1,TRBJ2-1,-,TRBV5-1,TGCGCCAGCAGCTTGGCGGGACAGAACTCCAATGAGCAGTTCTTC,CASSLAGQNSNEQFF
-,TRBJ2-4,-,TRBV11-2,TGTGCCAGCAGTTCAGGACAGTTAGCCAAAAACATTCAGTACTTC,CASSSGQLAKNIQYF
-,TRBJ2-7,-,TRBV30,TGTGCCTGGACAGAAAGCTCCTACGAGCAGTACTTC,CAWTESSYEQYF
TRBD1,TRBJ1-2,-,TRBV24-1,TGTGCCACCATCTGGACAGGTACTTTTGGCTACACCTTC,CATIWTGTFGYTF
-,TRBJ2-1,-,TRBV7-9,TGTGCCAGCAGCTTACGGCGGGACGAGGGTGAGCAGTTCTTC,CASSLRRDEGEQFF
TRBD2,TRBJ2-2,once,TRBV10-2,TGCGCCAGCAGTGAGGGTGGGACTAGCGGGAGGTTGAACACCGGGGAGCTGTTTTTT,CASSEGGTSGRLNTGELFF
TRBD1,TRBJ1-1,-,TRBV7-2,TGTGCCAGCAGCCACCGACAGGGAGAAGCTTTCTTT,CASSHRQGEAFF
TRBD1,TRBJ1-1,-,TRBV5-4,TGTGCCAGCAGCCTTCGACAGGGGATCGACAAAGCTTTCTTT,CASSLRQGIDKAFF
TRBD1,TRBJ1-4,few,TRBV19,TGTGCCGCCAGGGGGAATGAAAAACTGTTTTTT,CAARGNEKLFF
-,TRBJ2-7,-,TRBV27,TGTGCCAGCAGTTTAAATTTAGACTTCTACGAGCAGTACTTC,CASSLNLDFYEQYF
TRBD2,TRBJ2-1,-,TRBV10-3,TGTGCCATCAGTGCGGTGCGGGAGCTAAATGAGCAGTTCTTC,CAISAVRELNEQFF
TRBD2,TRBJ2-1,-,TRBV24-1,TGTGCCACCAGTGGGAGAGCAGCGGGAGACGGCAATGAGCAGTTCTTC,CATSGRAAGDGNEQFF
TRBD1,TRBJ1-2,-,TRBV4-3,TGCGCCAGCAGCCAAGTACAGGGGAACTATGGCTACACCTTC,CASSQVQGNYGYTF
-,TRBJ1-1,once,TRBV6-5,TGTGCCAGCGGCGTCACAGGGAACACTGAAGCTTTCTTT,CASGVTGNTEAFF
-,TRBJ1-4,-,TRBV6-5,TGTGCCAGCAGGGCCTCTGGTGAAAAACTGTTTTTT,CASRASGEKLFF